Listed below are T cell receptor beta chains from one sample, sequenced in a study of T cells in Graves' hyperthyroidism and ophthalmopathy. TCRdb called the multiplex PCR reads again in MiXCR, with one record for every CDR3 protein. The sample records 300,000 to 450,000 distinct CDR3 sequences, 13% being singletons. Source material: blood. These receptors all stem from a young woman with Graves' hyperthyroidism. The CDR3 runs from the conserved cysteine through the conserved F or W. D genes are given only for firm matches. Clone size, where shown, is once, few, many, or a class for clones that have expanded.

D gene,J gene,clone size,V gene,CDR3 protein,CDR3 DNA
-,TRBJ1-6,many,TRBV4-1,CASSQEGSIGSPLHF,TGCGCCAGCAGCCAAGAGGGCAGCATAGGGTCACCCCTCCACTTT
TRBD1,TRBJ1-3,many,TRBV18,CASSPMQGARGNTIYF,TGTGCCAGCTCACCGATGCAGGGGGCGAGGGGAAACACCATATATTTT
-,TRBJ1-5,many,TRBV20-1,CSARPIQGNNQPQHF,TGCAGTGCTAGACCAATACAGGGAAACAATCAGCCCCAGCATTTT
-,TRBJ2-7,many,TRBV11-2,CASSSQRYEQYF,TGTGCCAGCAGCTCACAGCGATACGAGCAGTACTTC
-,TRBJ2-2,few,TRBV7-9,CASSLAPKITGELFF,TGTGCCAGCAGCTTAGCGCCTAAAATTACCGGGGAGCTGTTTTTT
TRBD1,TRBJ2-5,many,TRBV28,CASSSGGTGIETQYF,TGTGCCAGCAGTTCGGGTGGGACAGGGATAGAGACCCAGTACTTC
-,TRBJ2-3,many,TRBV7-9,CASNFGSRAGTDTQYF,TGTGCCAGCAACTTCGGTTCGCGGGCGGGGACAGATACGCAGTATTTT
-,TRBJ2-1,many,TRBV5-5,CASSLAGEGNEQFF,TGTGCCAGCAGCTTGGCAGGGGAGGGCAATGAGCAGTTCTTC
TRBD1,TRBJ1-2,many,TRBV19,CASTAATGQNYGYTF,TGTGCCAGTACCGCCGCGACGGGACAGAACTATGGCTACACCTTC
TRBD1,TRBJ2-2,-,TRBV19,CASIAGQANTGELFF,TGTGCCAGTATAGCAGGACAGGCGAACACCGGGGAGCTGTTTTTT
-,TRBJ1-4,many,TRBV6-1,CASSRRTETNEKLFF,TGTGCCAGCAGTCGACGGACGGAAACTAATGAAAAACTGTTTTTT
-,TRBJ2-2,many,TRBV20-1,CSATGPYTGELFF,TGCAGTGCGACGGGACCTTACACCGGGGAGCTGTTTTTT
TRBD2,TRBJ2-1,-,TRBV12-5,CASGLEGLVGNEQFF,TGTGCTAGTGGTTTGGAGGGACTAGTGGGCAATGAGCAGTTCTTC
-,TRBJ2-3,many,TRBV7-2,CASSLREGTDTQYF,TGTGCCAGCAGCTTAAGGGAAGGCACAGATACGCAGTATTTT
-,TRBJ1-3,-,TRBV7-8,CASSLVSVRKDRNTIYF,TGTGCCAGCAGCTTAGTCAGTGTCAGAAAGGACAGAAACACCATATATTTT
TRBD1,TRBJ1-1,many,TRBV10-1,CASSPGGTGVTEAFF,TGCGCCAGCAGTCCCGGTGGGACAGGGGTAACTGAAGCTTTCTTT
TRBD2,TRBJ2-5,many,TRBV30,CAWSVLWTSGVETQYF,TGTGCCTGGAGTGTCCTCTGGACTAGCGGGGTGGAGACCCAGTACTTC